This entry lists 3 T cell receptor beta chains sequenced from one sample in a study of CD8 T cells in ankylosing spondylitis. TCRdb re-analysed the 5' RACE reads in MiXCR, keeping a single row per CDR3 protein. The sample records around 300,000 distinct CDR3 sequences, about 15% being singletons. Sequencing input: blood, either unsorted or a sorted T cell fraction (not recorded which). The origin of the receptors is a male donor with ankylosing spondylitis or in good health (not recorded which).

The chain combines TRBV5-6 with TRBJ2-3; D possibly corresponds to TRBD1 (6 bases). Germline lookup yields CDR1 SGHDT and CDR2 YYEEEE. Trimming shortened V by 4 bases and J by 5 bases, and 11 bases separated the two germline ends. This CDR3 region has 13 residues. CDR3 in DNA: TGTGCCAGCAGCACCCAGGGGCGAGATACGCAGTATTTT. Its protein product is CASSTQGRDTQYF.

This clonotype came up a few times. The chain joins TRBV7-9 to TRBJ2-7; D gene uncertain. The germline CDR1 and CDR2 sequences are SEHNR and FQNEAQ (reference sequence). The CDR3 extends over 14 amino acids. Trimming took 2 bases from V and 7 from J, leaving 15 bases between them. DNA of the CDR3: TGTGCCAGCAGCTTATGGCAGGCCGAAGGAGAGCAGTACTTC. Protein product: CASSLWQAEGEQYF.

A note on this clonotype: The germline gene is not matched at one end of the junction; a read error may be the cause. The chain recombines TRBV10-3 with TRBJ2-1, with 10 bases matching TRBD2. CDR1 is ENHRY and CDR2 is SYGVKD in the germline V gene. This CDR3 has 19 residues. The DNA of the CDR3 is TGTTCCATCAGTGGGGACAGCCCGGAAAAGGCTAGCGGGAGAAATGAGCAGTTCTTC. Protein product: CSISGDSPEKASGRNEQFF.